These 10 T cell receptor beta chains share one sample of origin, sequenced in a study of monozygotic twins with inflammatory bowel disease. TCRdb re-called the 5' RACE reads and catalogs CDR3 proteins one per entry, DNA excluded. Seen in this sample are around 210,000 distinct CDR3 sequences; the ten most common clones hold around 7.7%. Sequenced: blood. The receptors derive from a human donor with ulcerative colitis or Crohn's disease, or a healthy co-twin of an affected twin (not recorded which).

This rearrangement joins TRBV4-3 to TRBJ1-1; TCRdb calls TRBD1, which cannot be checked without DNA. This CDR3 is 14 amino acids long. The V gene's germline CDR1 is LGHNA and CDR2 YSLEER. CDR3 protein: CASSQETGITEAFF.

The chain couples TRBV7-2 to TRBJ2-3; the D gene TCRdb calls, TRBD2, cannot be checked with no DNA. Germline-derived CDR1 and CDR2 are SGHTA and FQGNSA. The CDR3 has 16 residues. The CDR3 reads CASSLGGLAATDTQYF.

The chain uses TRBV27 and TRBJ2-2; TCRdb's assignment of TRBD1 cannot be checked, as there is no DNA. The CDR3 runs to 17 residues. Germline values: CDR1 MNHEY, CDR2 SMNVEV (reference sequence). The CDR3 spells CASSLTYGGVLTGELFF.

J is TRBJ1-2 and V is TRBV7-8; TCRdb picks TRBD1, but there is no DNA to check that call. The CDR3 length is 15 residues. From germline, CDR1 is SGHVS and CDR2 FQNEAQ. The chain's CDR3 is CASSLVPTANYGYTF.

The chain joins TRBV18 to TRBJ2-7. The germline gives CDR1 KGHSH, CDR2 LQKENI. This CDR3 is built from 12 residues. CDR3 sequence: CASSTKGNEQYF.

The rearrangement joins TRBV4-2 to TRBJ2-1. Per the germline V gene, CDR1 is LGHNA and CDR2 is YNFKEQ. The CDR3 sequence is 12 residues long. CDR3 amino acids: CASSQTWDEQFF.

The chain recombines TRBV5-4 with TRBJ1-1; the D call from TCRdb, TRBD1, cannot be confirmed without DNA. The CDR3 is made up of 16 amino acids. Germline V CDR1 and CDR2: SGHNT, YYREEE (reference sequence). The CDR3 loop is CASSLLEGGAPTEAFF.

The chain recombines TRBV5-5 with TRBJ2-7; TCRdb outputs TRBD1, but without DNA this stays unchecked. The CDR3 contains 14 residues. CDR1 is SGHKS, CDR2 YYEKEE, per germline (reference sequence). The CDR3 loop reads CASSLALQGNEQYF.

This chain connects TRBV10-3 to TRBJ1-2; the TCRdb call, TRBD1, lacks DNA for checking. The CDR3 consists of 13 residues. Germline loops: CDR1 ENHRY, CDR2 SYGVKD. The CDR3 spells CAISSLGDYGYTF.

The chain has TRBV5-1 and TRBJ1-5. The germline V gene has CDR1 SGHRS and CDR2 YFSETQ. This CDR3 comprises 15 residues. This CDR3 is CASSLGNVPNQPQHF.